This TCR beta chain comes out of a study of early T cells in non-severe SARS-CoV-2 infection (dated by TCRdb to the early 2020s). With respect to the entire study: Because TCR sequencing relied on bulk RNA taken from unsorted whole blood, pairing of alpha and beta chains was not possible.

The CDR3 runs 15 residues from the cysteine to the phenylalanine. Left in the record is the CDR3 DNA by itself, 45 bases read in frame from the first base. Sequences SGHAT (CDR1) and FQNNGV (CDR2) are obtained from the germline V gene. Trimming takes 1 base off V and 2 bases off J; junction bases not matched to a gene: 2. A case-control design nested within a healthcare worker cohort in London, UK, was used, with weekly nasopharyngeal swab PCR tests and blood sampling performed. Healthcare workers were recruited between 23 and 31 March 2020, during the week of the UK lockdown, and were followed weekly for up to roughly 15 weeks. Overall study results and their limits: VDJdb matching was skewed toward anti-spike CD8 responses and likely underestimated virus-specific expansions, missing private and CD4 specificities.

Receptors were amplified or captured by 5' RACE. The sequencer listed for this sample is NextSeq 500. In the TCR library protocol, unique molecular identifiers were attached to individual cDNA molecules to correct for PCR bias and sequencing error. TCR alpha and beta chains were both sequenced, and the abundances of alpha and beta sequences in each sample were closely correlated with each other. As for how the authors treated the data: Decombinator V4 was used to annotate the V gene, J gene and CDR3 of the TCR sequences. TCRs were defined as expanded if a significant change between any two time points was detected under a Poisson model with p below 0.0001. TCR abundances were normalised to the total number of TCRs sequenced per sample and expressed as counts per million. MAIT TCRs were defined by TRAV1-2 paired with TRAJ12, TRAJ20 or TRAJ33, and iNKT TCRs by TRAV10 paired with TRAJ18. VDJdb, accessed 1 November 2021, was searched for CMV, EBV and SARS-CoV-2 annotated TCRs, excluding TCRs annotated for multiple antigens. The public reads were quality trimmed at Q25 with fastp and then assembled into clones with MiXCR by TCRdb, keeping productive beta chains. Each entry merges the rows of one CDR3 protein and shows their most common DNA and genes. The V and J calls shown here were made by TCRdb, not taken from the authors' results. The sample profile shows 86,000 or so distinct CDR3 sequences; over 5% of them were found once. Clones ranked in the top ten supply roughly 8.4% of the sample.

This clonotype was observed at least ten times. What antigen it recognizes has not been identified. Base-call qualities are not available, and no considerably larger clone is one nucleotide away. This TCR came from an adult who was a healthcare worker with PCR-confirmed SARS-CoV-2 infection or an uninfected control (not recorded which). Here the chain combines TRBV11-2 and TRBJ2-5; 9 bases in the junction line up with TRBD1. Source material: whole blood. DNA sequence: TGTGCCAGCAGCTTAGGGGACAGGGTTCAAGAGACCCAGTACTTC. Protein translation: CASSLGDRVQETQYF.